This section outlines one T cell receptor (beta chain) sequence together with its context. Its target is unknown. Measured with immunoSEQ multiplex PCR; TCRdb has only the in-frame clones, and not every one. This sample has hundreds of thousands of clones, with roughly 90% found just once. The data originate from a study of Ad26.COV2.S vaccination and SARS-CoV-2 variants. Treatment indicated: approximately 18 received Ad26.COV2.S at low or high dose, single or two shots; roughly five received placebo; per-sample allocation not given. On day 63 after the first injection, vaccine and placebo recipients gave samples. The study, taken as a whole, reports: Recipients given vaccine exceeded placebo recipients in spike-specific TCR breadth. Total T cell responses may have been underestimated by the TCR breadth and depth analyses.

Losses at the gene ends were 3 bases for V and 7 bases for J; bases not matched to a gene: 4. The CDR3 totals 12 residues. From germline, CDR1 is SQVTM and CDR2 ANQGSEA. The chain carries TRBV29-1 and TRBJ1-2, with 8 bases lining up with TRBD1. The sequence came from a person between 18 and 59 years old who received the Ad26.COV2.S COVID-19 vaccine or a placebo. The specimen comprised peripheral blood, sampled in a trial of Ad26.COV2.S vaccine versus placebo. DNA of the CDR3: TGCAGCGTTGAGACAGGGGAGGTTGGCTACACCTTC. Its translation is CSVETGEVGYTF.